These 22 T cell receptor beta chains share one sample of origin, sequenced in a study of cytomegalovirus exposure and HLA in healthy donors. The PCR ran on 60 Vbeta and 13 Jbeta primers. Method: immunoSEQ multiplex PCR; TCRdb's copy keeps in-frame clones and lacks some. The data hold around 100,000 clones, with roughly 70% observed a single time. Specimen: PBMCs. These receptors all stem from a woman aged 40 to 50 in good health and CMV-seropositive.

The gene calls are TRBV9 and TRBJ1-5; D gene unclear. The CDR3 is 15 amino acids. Germline-derived CDR1 and CDR2 are SGDLS and YYNGEE. The ends were cut back, 0 bases at V and 2 bases at J, with 9 bases in the middle. The CDR3 reads CASSVGVNGNQPQHF. The CDR3 DNA reads TGTGCCAGCAGCGTAGGCGTCAACGGCAATCAGCCCCAGCATTTT.

To note about this clone: A junction end diverges from the germline sequence, so it may reflect a read error. The chain links TRBV7-7 to TRBJ2-7; 9 bases map to TRBD1. CDR1 is SSHAT, CDR2 FNYEAQ, per germline (reference sequence). The CDR3 is made up of 15 amino acids. Here the CDR3 DNA reads TGTGCTAGCAACCACGGGGTCGACAGGGGGTACGAGCAGTACTTC. Amino acid sequence: CASNHGVDRGYEQYF. The complete variable domain, with remaining parts taken from reference TRBV7-7 and TRBJ2-7, reads GAGVSQSPRYKVTKRGQDVTLRCDPISSHATLYWYQQALGQGPEFLTYFNYEAQPDKSGLPSDRFSAERPEGSISTLTIQRTEQRDSAMYRCASNHGVDRGYEQYFGPGTRLTVT.

The chain employs TRBV29-1 and TRBJ1-2; 12 bases agree with TRBD1. Germline V gives CDR1 SQVTM, CDR2 ANQGSEA. The V and J ends lost 5 bases and 8 bases, in that order; junction bases with no gene match: 9. The CDR3 consists of 14 residues. The CDR3 loop reads CSVTGTGGPMGYTF. The CDR3 DNA sequence: TGCAGCGTTACCGGGACAGGGGGCCCGATGGGCTACACCTTC.

This chain links TRBV6-1 with TRBJ1-1; 7 bases agree with TRBD1. J was trimmed by 0 bases and V by 4 bases; bases with no gene match: 11. From germline, CDR1 is MNHNS and CDR2 SASEGT. This CDR3 is built from 17 residues. Here the CDR3 DNA reads TGTGCCAGCAGTGGCACCGTAACAGGGGCAGTGAACACTGAAGCTTTCTTT. Its translation: CASSGTVTGAVNTEAFF.

CDR3: CASSLPGQGVYEQYF. DNA for the CDR3: TGTGCCAGCAGCTTACCGGGTCAGGGGGTCTACGAGCAGTACTTC. The J gene is TRBJ2-7, the V gene TRBV7-8; 7 nucleotides line up with TRBD1. The V and J ends lost 2 bases and 3 bases, in that order; junction bases with no gene match: 7. Germline loops: CDR1 SGHVS, CDR2 FQNEAQ. The CDR3 spans 15 residues. Full variable domain (outside the CDR3, taken from reference TRBV7-8 and TRBJ2-7): GAGVSQSPRYKVAKRGQDVALRCDPISGHVSLFWYQQALGQGPEFLTYFQNEAQLDKSGLPSDRFFAERPEGSVSTLKIQRTQQEDSAVYLCASSLPGQGVYEQYFGPGTRLTVT.

The chain has TRBV7-3 and TRBJ2-1; D is unresolved. Per the germline V gene, CDR1 is SGHTA and CDR2 is FQGTGA. This CDR3 contains 12 residues. V was trimmed by 1 base and J by 6 bases, leaving 4 bases between them. The CDR3 protein is CASSLNGNEQFF. CDR3 bases: TGTGCCAGCAGCTTAAACGGCAATGAGCAGTTCTTC.

The V gene is TRBV30, the J gene TRBJ2-6; D remains unclear. Germline V gives CDR1 GTSNPN, CDR2 SVGIG (reference sequence). This CDR3 has 15 amino acids. The V end lost 3 bases, the J end lost 3 bases, and 12 bases lay between the germline ends. DNA of the CDR3: TGTGCCTGGAGGTCCCGGAGAGATGGGGCCAACGTCCTGACTTTC. Its translation is CAWRSRRDGANVLTF.

The V and J genes are TRBV7-8 and TRBJ1-6; 7 positions match TRBD1. Losses at the gene ends were 6 bases for V and 14 bases for J; bases not matched to a gene: 16. This CDR3 is 15 amino acids long. CDR1 and CDR2 (germline): SGHVS, FQNEAQ. For the CDR3, the DNA is TGTGCCAGCAGACCCACCGGGACAGCCCCCCGGGCCCTCCACTTT. Its protein is CASRPTGTAPRALHF.

This clone was seen a few times. In DNA form, the CDR3 reads TGTGCCAGCTCAACAAAAGGGGCTGGAAAGCAGTTCTTC. Amino acids: CASSTKGAGKQFF. The V gene is TRBV2, the J gene TRBJ2-1; the D gene is possibly TRBD1 (5 bases). The CDR3 runs to 13 residues. The germline V and J ends were trimmed by 8 bases and 11 bases, with 19 bases remaining between them. Germline CDR1 is SNHLY and CDR2 is FYNNEI. Based on the CDR3 plus reference TRBV2 and TRBJ2-1, the full variable domain is EPEVTQTPSHQVTQMGQEVILRCVPISNHLYFYWYRQILGQKVEFLVSFYNNEISEKSEIFDDQFSVERPDGSNFTLKIRSTKLEDSAMYFCASSTKGAGKQFFGPGTRLTVL.

The rearrangement joins TRBV11-3 to TRBJ2-1, with a tentative D call TRBD2 (5 bases). The V and J ends lost 0 bases and 12 bases respectively, with 12 bases between them. In germline, CDR1 is SGHNT, CDR2 YENEEA. This CDR3 comprises 13 residues. In DNA form, the CDR3 reads TGTGCCAGCAGCTTAGATCCGGGGTCTGTGCAGTTCTTC. This gives the protein CASSLDPGSVQFF.

The chain is built from TRBV7-9 and TRBJ2-3, with 7 bases matching TRBD1. The junction had 8 bases not matched to a gene; V was cut back by 5 bases and J by 0 bases. CDR1 SEHNR and CDR2 FQNEAQ come from the germline V gene (reference sequence). The CDR3 totals 16 residues. The chain's CDR3 is CASSLKGTASTDTQYF. CDR3 sequence (DNA): TGTGCCAGCAGCCTAAAGGGGACAGCTAGCACAGATACGCAGTATTTT. Complete variable domain (other parts from reference TRBV7-9 and TRBJ2-3): DTGVSQNPRHKITKRGQNVTFRCDPISEHNRLYWYRQTLGQGPEFLTYFQNEAQLEKSRLLSDRFSAERPKGSFSTLEIQRTEQGDSAMYLCASSLKGTASTDTQYFGPGTRLTVL.

This chain links TRBV5-4 with TRBJ2-1; possible D gene TRBD1, 6 bases. Deletions cut 4 bases from V and 5 bases from J, with 10 bases between. Germline V gives CDR1 SGHNT, CDR2 YYREEE (reference sequence). This CDR3 spans 13 amino acids. This CDR3 is CASSPDRNNEQFF. As DNA, the CDR3 is TGTGCCAGCAGCCCGGACAGAAACAATGAGCAGTTCTTC.

This sequence joins TRBV12-5 and TRBJ1-5; no reliable D call. In germline, CDR1 is LGHNT, CDR2 FRNRAP. V lost 0 bases to trimming and J lost 4 bases, with 7 bases between them. The CDR3 has 14 residues. DNA of the CDR3: TGTGCTAGTGGTTTGGTCAACATGAATCAGCCCCAGCATTTT. Its protein product is CASGLVNMNQPQHF.

V is TRBV7-3 and J is TRBJ2-5; 11 bases match TRBD1. The CDR3 sequence is 14 residues long. V lost 4 bases, J lost 9 bases, and 7 bases stayed unmatched. CDR1 SGHTA and CDR2 FQGTGA come from the germline V gene. The CDR3 bases are TGTGCCAGCAGCTCCGGACAGGGGGCGGGTCCCCAGTACTTC. Amino acid sequence: CASSSGQGAGPQYF.

The gene calls are TRBV27 and TRBJ1-1, with D tentatively TRBD1 (6 bases). V shed 6 bases and J shed 1 base, with 12 bases lying between them. Germline values: CDR1 MNHEY, CDR2 SMNVEV (reference sequence). The CDR3 has 14 amino acids. CDR3 coding DNA: TGTGCCAGCAGGCCCGCGACAGGGAACACTGAAGCTTTCTTT. It translates to CASRPATGNTEAFF.

V is TRBV7-9 and J is TRBJ1-2, with D hard to call. This CDR3 spans 14 amino acids. The germline CDR1 and CDR2 sequences are SEHNR and FQNEAQ (reference sequence). V was pared by 1 base and J by 8 bases, with 14 bases between. The CDR3 is CASSLGSSSFGYTF. CDR3 sequence (DNA): TGTGCCAGCAGCTTAGGGTCCTCAAGCTTCGGCTACACCTTC.

V is TRBV5-1 and J is TRBJ2-7; 8 bases map to TRBD1. With V trimmed by 0 bases and J by 9 bases, 8 bases remained unmatched. CDR3 length: 14 amino acids. Germline lookup yields CDR1 SGHRS and CDR2 YFSETQ. CDR3 region: CASSLGTPGGGQYF. CDR3 sequence (DNA): TGCGCCAGCAGCTTGGGGACCCCAGGGGGCGGGCAGTACTTC.

The V and J genes are TRBV6-5 and TRBJ2-5; 14 positions agree with TRBD2. Losses at the gene ends were 2 bases for V and 2 bases for J; bases not matched to a gene: 1. Per germline, CDR1 MNHEY and CDR2 SVGAGI. This CDR3 comprises 16 residues. The CDR3 is CASSYGTSGGQETQYF. CDR3 nucleotides: TGTGCCAGCAGTTACGGGACTAGCGGGGGACAAGAGACCCAGTACTTC.

This clone was counted between two and nine times. This chain connects TRBV6-5 to TRBJ1-2; D gene ambiguous. Looked up from germline, CDR1 is MNHEY and CDR2 is SVGAGI. V gave up 5 bases and J gave up 8 bases, with 18 bases separating them. The CDR3 loop spans 14 amino acids. The chain's CDR3 is CASSRMWVLEGYTF. CDR3 nucleotide sequence: TGTGCCAGCAGTCGGATGTGGGTCCTGGAGGGCTACACCTTC.

This clone is a singleton in its sample. The J gene is TRBJ2-7, the V gene TRBV6-5; tentative D call: TRBD2 (5 bases). The CDR3 consists of 14 residues. V gave up 6 bases and J gave up 3 bases, with 15 bases separating them. The V gene's germline CDR1 is MNHEY and CDR2 SVGAGI. CDR3 sequence: CASSQGFGVYEQYF. CDR3 coding DNA: TGTGCCAGCAGCCAAGGATTCGGGGTCTACGAGCAGTACTTC.

The V and J genes are TRBV13 and TRBJ2-4; no reliable D call. The CDR3 loop spans 13 amino acids. Germline V CDR1 and CDR2: PRHDT, FYEKMQ (reference sequence). V gave up 2 bases and J gave up 8 bases, with 10 bases separating them. CDR3 bases: TGTGCCAGCAGCTTAAGACCCGGAGACATTCAGTACTTC. Protein sequence: CASSLRPGDIQYF. The full variable domain, in which reference TRBV13 and TRBJ2-4 provide the parts outside the CDR3, is AAGVIQSPRHLIKEKRETATLKCYPIPRHDTVYWYQQGPGQDPQFLISFYEKMQSDKGSIPDRFSAQQFSDYHSELNMSSLELGDSALYFCASSLRPGDIQYFGAGTRLSVL.

The gene calls are TRBV5-1 and TRBJ2-7, with TRBD1 identical over 7 bases. The germline V gene encodes CDR1 SGHRS and CDR2 YFSETQ. After removal of 4 bases from V and 4 bases from J, the junction contained 8 bases not matched to a gene. The CDR3 has 14 residues. The CDR3 reads CASSPRGHWYEQYF. The CDR3, as DNA: TGCGCCAGCAGCCCAAGGGGGCATTGGTACGAGCAGTACTTC. The full variable domain, its missing parts supplied by reference TRBV5-1 and TRBJ2-7, is KAGVTQTPRYLIKTRGQQVTLSCSPISGHRSVSWYQQTPGQGLQFLFEYFSETQRNKGNFPGRFSGRQFSNSRSEMNVSTLELGDSALYLCASSPRGHWYEQYFGPGTRLTVT.